Following are 4 T cell receptor beta chains from one sample sequenced in a study of CD8+ T cells in alopecia areata. RNA was isolated and reverse transcribed to cDNA, the sequencing template. Assay used: immunoSEQ multiplex PCR; TCRdb lists only in-frame clones, some missing. The sample has around 150,000 clones, around 59% seen once. Treatment here: oral pan-JAK inhibitor, 5-10 mg twice daily. The specimen was CD4+ T cells sorted from blood, collected at week 24, from a patient treated with tofacitinib. These TCRs come from a human donor with alopecia areata.

This chain uses TRBV19 with TRBJ1-1, with 7 bases fitting TRBD1. The CDR3 loop spans 13 amino acids. V shed 5 bases, J shed 3 bases, and the junction held 3 bases outside the gene matches. Germline CDR1 and CDR2: LNHDA and SQIVND (reference sequence). The CDR3 DNA is TGTGCCAGTAGTCGTACAGGGGACACTGAAGCTTTCTTT. It is translated as CASSRTGDTEAFF.

The V call is TRBV29-1, the J call TRBJ2-5; weak D call: TRBD2 (6 bases). Between the trimmed V and J ends, which lost 7 bases and 2 bases, there was a span of 14 bases. This CDR3 has 13 residues. The V gene's germline CDR1 is SQVTM and CDR2 ANQGSEA. The CDR3 DNA reads as TGCAGCGCTACCGGCGGAGGGCAAGAGACCCAGTACTTC. This codes for CSATGGGQETQYF.

J is TRBJ2-4 and V is TRBV12-5; tentatively, D is TRBD1 (5 bases). This CDR3 is 12 amino acids long. The V and J ends lost 0 bases and 15 bases respectively, with 12 bases between them. The germline V gene encodes CDR1 LGHNT and CDR2 FRNRAP. As DNA, the CDR3 is TGTGCTAGTGGTTTGGTAGGGGTTAGGTTGTACTTC. Its translation: CASGLVGVRLYF.

This clone has a handful of counts. The chain links TRBV2 to TRBJ1-6, with 9 bases identical to TRBD1. Germline CDR1 and CDR2: SNHLY and FYNNEI. CDR3 size: 13 residues. V lost 8 bases to trimming and J lost 8 bases; unmatched junction nucleotides: 4. CDR3 bases: TGTGCCAGCGGCCGGGACAGGGATTCACCCCTCCACTTT. Protein sequence: CASGRDRDSPLHF.